A selection of T cell receptor beta chains follows, all from one sample in a study of control samples from healthy donors and cancer patients. Sequencing used immunoSEQ multiplex PCR; TCRdb keeps in-frame clones, though not all of them. The sample has around 94,000 clones, 92% seen once. Sequencing used blood. The origin of the receptors is a woman between 18 and 30 years old in good health. Both conserved end residues are part of each CDR3. D genes are given only for firm matches. Where a row states a size, it is once, few, many or the class of an expanded clone; other rows omit it.

DNA: TGTGCCAGCAGCTTAGATCTAGCGGGAGGGCTAGATACGCAGTATTTT
CDR3: CASSLDLAGGLDTQYF
D: TRBD2
V: TRBV11-2
J: TRBJ2-3
size: .

DNA: TGTGCCAGCAGATACGGACAGGGAGGCTACGAGCAGTACTTC
CDR3: CASRYGQGGYEQYF
D: TRBD1
V: TRBV6-5
J: TRBJ2-7
size: .

DNA: TGTGCCAGCAAGCGACAGAAAACTAATGAAAAACTGTTTTTT
CDR3: CASKRQKTNEKLFF
D: .
V: TRBV6-5
J: TRBJ1-4
size: .

DNA: TGTGCCAGTAGTATTGGGTCGGGGGGTTTAACTGAAGCTTTCTTT
CDR3: CASSIGSGGLTEAFF
D: .
V: TRBV19
J: TRBJ1-1
size: .

DNA: TGTGCCAGCAGCCAAGATAAGTACGAGCAGTACTTC
CDR3: CASSQDKYEQYF
D: .
V: TRBV3-1/TRBV3-2
J: TRBJ2-7
size: .

DNA: TGTGCCTGGGACCCCGGACAGAACACTGAAGCTTTCTTT
CDR3: CAWDPGQNTEAFF
D: .
V: TRBV30
J: TRBJ1-1
size: .

DNA: TGTGCCAGCAGCTTGGGGCCCTATAGCAATCAGCCCCAGCATTTT
CDR3: CASSLGPYSNQPQHF
D: .
V: TRBV7-9
J: TRBJ1-5
size: few

DNA: TGCAGCGTAAAAGAGGGGTTCGAGCAGTACTTC
CDR3: CSVKEGFEQYF
D: .
V: TRBV29-1
J: TRBJ2-7
size: .

DNA: TGTGCCAGCAGTCACGACGAGATGAACACTGAAGCTTTCTTT
CDR3: CASSHDEMNTEAFF
D: .
V: TRBV6-5
J: TRBJ1-1
size: .

DNA: TGTGCCACCAGTGTAACGTCGAACACCGGGGAGCTGTTTTTT
CDR3: CATSVTSNTGELFF
D: .
V: TRBV24-1
J: TRBJ2-2
size: .

DNA: TGTGCCAGCTCAGGCCCAGATACGCAGTATTTT
CDR3: CASSGPDTQYF
D: .
V: TRBV18
J: TRBJ2-3
size: .

DNA: TGTGCCAGCAGTGACGGTACACAGAATTCACCCCTCCACTTT
CDR3: CASSDGTQNSPLHF
D: .
V: TRBV6-4
J: TRBJ1-6
size: .

DNA: TGTGCCAGCAGCTTAAATAGCGTTGGGGCCTACGAGCAGTACTTC
CDR3: CASSLNSVGAYEQYF
D: .
V: TRBV7-3
J: TRBJ2-7
size: .

DNA: TGTGCCAGCAGTCATAGGTCGTCTAGCGGTGAGCAGTTCTTC
CDR3: CASSHRSSSGEQFF
D: TRBD2
V: TRBV28
J: TRBJ2-1
size: .

DNA: TGCGCCAGCAGCCCCGGAGGGGGGGCGGCAGAGACCCAGTACTTC
CDR3: CASSPGGGAAETQYF
D: .
V: TRBV5-1
J: TRBJ2-5
size: .

DNA: TGTGCCAGCAGCGCGGGACAGTTTCACAATCAGCCCCAGCATTTT
CDR3: CASSAGQFHNQPQHF
D: TRBD1
V: TRBV5-5
J: TRBJ1-5
size: once

DNA: TGTGCCAGCAGTCCCTATCACCACGTTAACACCGGGGAGCTGTTTTTT
CDR3: CASSPYHHVNTGELFF
D: .
V: TRBV28
J: TRBJ2-2
size: few

DNA: TGTGCCAGCAGCGACGGGGGGGTAGGAGGCTACACCTTC
CDR3: CASSDGGVGGYTF
D: .
V: TRBV6-6
J: TRBJ1-2
size: .

DNA: TGTGCCAGCAGTTACGACAATCAGCCCCAGCATTTT
CDR3: CASSYDNQPQHF
D: .
V: TRBV6-2/TRBV6-3
J: TRBJ1-5
size: few

DNA: TGTGCCTGGAGCGGTCGGGGCGATCAAGAGACCCAGTACTTC
CDR3: CAWSGRGDQETQYF
D: .
V: TRBV30
J: TRBJ2-5
size: .

DNA: TGTGCCAGCAGCCCCGCGACAGGGGTTGGAAACACCATATATTTT
CDR3: CASSPATGVGNTIYF
D: TRBD1
V: TRBV28
J: TRBJ1-3
size: .

DNA: TGTGCCATCACCAGGACATCGAACACTGAAGCTTTCTTT
CDR3: CAITRTSNTEAFF
D: .
V: TRBV10-3
J: TRBJ1-1
size: .

DNA: TGTGCCAGTAGTACATCGGGGACAGGGTCCCTTTATACGCAGTATTTT
CDR3: CASSTSGTGSLYTQYF
D: TRBD1
V: TRBV19
J: TRBJ2-3
size: .

DNA: TGTGCCAGTAGTATAACCCACCCCTACGAGCAGTACTTC
CDR3: CASSITHPYEQYF
D: .
V: TRBV19
J: TRBJ2-7
size: .

DNA: TGTGCCAGCAGTTTCAGAGGAAACACCATATATTTT
CDR3: CASSFRGNTIYF
D: .
V: TRBV28
J: TRBJ1-3
size: .

DNA: TGTGCCAGCACCCGAGGGACAGGACCATACGAGCAGTACTTC
CDR3: CASTRGTGPYEQYF
D: TRBD1
V: TRBV7-6
J: TRBJ2-7
size: once

DNA: TGTGCCAGCAGTTGGGATAGCGGGGGGGGGACAGATACGCAGTATTTT
CDR3: CASSWDSGGGTDTQYF
D: TRBD2
V: TRBV28
J: TRBJ2-3
size: .

DNA: TGTGCCAGCAGCTTAGAGACTATGGGGGAGCTGTTTTTT
CDR3: CASSLETMGELFF
D: .
V: TRBV11-2
J: TRBJ2-2
size: .

DNA: TGTGCCAGCAGCTCTTCGCACTCCTACAATGAGCAGTTCTTC
CDR3: CASSSSHSYNEQFF
D: .
V: TRBV11-3
J: TRBJ2-1
size: .

DNA: TGTGCCAGCACCTATGGACAGAGAAGCTCCTACGAGCAGTACTTC
CDR3: CASTYGQRSSYEQYF
D: .
V: TRBV21-1
J: TRBJ2-7
size: .

DNA: TGTGCCAGCTCCGGACAGGGGTTCTCTGGAAACACCATATATTTT
CDR3: CASSGQGFSGNTIYF
D: TRBD1
V: TRBV18
J: TRBJ1-3
size: .

DNA: TGTGCCAGCAGTGAACCGTCAGGACAGGGAACAGATACGCAGTATTTT
CDR3: CASSEPSGQGTDTQYF
D: TRBD1
V: TRBV6-1
J: TRBJ2-3
size: .

DNA: TGTGCCAGCCAGGACAGGGAGGCCTCTGGGGCCAACGTCCTGACTTTC
CDR3: CASQDREASGANVLTF
D: TRBD1
V: TRBV28
J: TRBJ2-6
size: once

DNA: TGTGCCAGCAGCCAAGAAGTTTCCGGGACTAGCGGGAGAGGGAACATTCAGTACTTC
CDR3: CASSQEVSGTSGRGNIQYF
D: TRBD2
V: TRBV4-2
J: TRBJ2-4
size: few

DNA: TGTGCCAGCAGTTTGCGGGAAAAACTGTTTTTT
CDR3: CASSLREKLFF
D: .
V: TRBV28
J: TRBJ1-4
size: once

DNA: TGCGCCAGCAGCGTCGACTGGAGCTCCTACAATGAGCAGTTCTTC
CDR3: CASSVDWSSYNEQFF
D: .
V: TRBV5-1
J: TRBJ2-1
size: .

DNA: TGCGCCAGCAGCCAAGCAAACGGGGAGCAGTACTTC
CDR3: CASSQANGEQYF
D: .
V: TRBV4-3
J: TRBJ2-7
size: .

DNA: TGCAGCGTCGGGGAAACGTGGACAGGGCAGCATGGCTACACCTTC
CDR3: CSVGETWTGQHGYTF
D: TRBD1
V: TRBV29-1
J: TRBJ1-2
size: .

DNA: TGTGCCAGCACCACAAAGTGCGTGTGTAAGGGAGACTATGGCTACACCTTC
CDR3: CASTTKCVCKGDYGYTF
D: .
V: TRBV21-1
J: TRBJ1-2
size: .

DNA: TGTGCCAGCAGTTACGGGCAGCCTCACACCGGGGAGCTGTTTTTT
CDR3: CASSYGQPHTGELFF
D: .
V: TRBV6-5
J: TRBJ2-2
size: few

DNA: TGTGCCAGCAGTTTTCGGGCAGGGTCGAACGTCTACGAGCAGTACTTC
CDR3: CASSFRAGSNVYEQYF
D: .
V: TRBV27
J: TRBJ2-7
size: .

DNA: TGCGCCAGCAGCTTGCGGGTAGCGGGAGACGGGGAGCTGTTTTTT
CDR3: CASSLRVAGDGELFF
D: TRBD2
V: TRBV5-1
J: TRBJ2-2
size: .

DNA: TGTGCCAGCAGTGAAGAAGGGGGATCGAATGAAAAACTGTTTTTT
CDR3: CASSEEGGSNEKLFF
D: .
V: TRBV2
J: TRBJ1-4
size: .

DNA: TGCAGTGCTACGATAATTGAAAAACTGTTTTTT
CDR3: CSATIIEKLFF
D: .
V: TRBV20-1
J: TRBJ1-4
size: .

DNA: TGTGCCAGCAGCTCGACTCGTGGGACAGGGTGGGAGACCCAGTACTTC
CDR3: CASSSTRGTGWETQYF
D: TRBD1
V: TRBV27
J: TRBJ2-5
size: .

DNA: TGTGCCAGCAGTAAGAAGGTTTTTCCCTCTGGAAACACCATATATTTT
CDR3: CASSKKVFPSGNTIYF
D: .
V: TRBV28
J: TRBJ1-3
size: .

DNA: TGTGCCAGCTCACCACGGGAGAACACTGAAGCTTTCTTT
CDR3: CASSPRENTEAFF
D: .
V: TRBV18
J: TRBJ1-1
size: .

DNA: TGTGCCATCAGTGAGAAGTTACAGGGTTCCTACGAGCAGTACTTC
CDR3: CAISEKLQGSYEQYF
D: .
V: TRBV10-3
J: TRBJ2-7
size: .

DNA: TGTGCCATCAGTGGTCAGGGACAGCTAGAGACCCAGTACTTC
CDR3: CAISGQGQLETQYF
D: TRBD1
V: TRBV10-3
J: TRBJ2-5
size: .

DNA: TGTGCCAGCAGCCAGGGGTTCGGCAATCAGCCCCAGCATTTT
CDR3: CASSQGFGNQPQHF
D: .
V: TRBV5-5
J: TRBJ1-5
size: .

DNA: TGCGCCAGCAGTGACAGACTTGGCAGGGAGGTTACGCAGTATTTT
CDR3: CASSDRLGREVTQYF
D: .
V: TRBV10-1
J: TRBJ2-3
size: .

DNA: TGTGCCAGCAGCCCTCTAGCGGCGAACACCGGGGAGCTGTTTTTT
CDR3: CASSPLAANTGELFF
D: TRBD2
V: TRBV7-8
J: TRBJ2-2
size: .

DNA: TGTGCCAGCAGTTACCCCACTAGCGGGGCCTCCTACGAGCAGTACTTC
CDR3: CASSYPTSGASYEQYF
D: TRBD2
V: TRBV6-2/TRBV6-3
J: TRBJ2-7
size: .